This T cell receptor (beta chain) was profiled in a study of response to subunit inactivated influenza vaccine. Regarding the study as a whole: Researchers suggested that each seasonal influenza vaccination recruits few new T cells.

This clonotype was found many times. The antigen is not known. J was trimmed by 4 bases and V by 0 bases; bases with no gene match: 5. Germline V gene lookup returns CDR1 SEHNR and CDR2 FQNEAQ (reference sequence). This CDR3 is built from 17 residues. MiXCR was run by TCRdb on the RT-PCR reads, yielding one entry per CDR3 protein. The sample records 550,000 to 650,000 distinct CDR3 sequences, approximately 10% being singletons. The clonotype comes from a man aged 45-60 years who received an inactivated influenza vaccine. The V gene is TRBV7-9, the J gene TRBJ2-3, with 12 nucleotides matching TRBD2. This specimen was PBMCs from blood, taken on the day of vaccination. CDR3 nucleotide sequence: TGTGCCAGCAGCTTAGCGCGACTAGCGGGGGCCTCAGATACGCAGTATTTT. The encoded protein is CASSLARLAGASDTQYF. Full variable domain (missing parts from reference TRBV7-9 and TRBJ2-3): DTGVSQNPRHKITKRGQNVTFRCDPISEHNRLYWYRQTLGQGPEFLTYFQNEAQLEKSRLLSDRFSAERPKGSFSTLEIQRTEQGDSAMYLCASSLARLAGASDTQYFGPGTRLTVL.